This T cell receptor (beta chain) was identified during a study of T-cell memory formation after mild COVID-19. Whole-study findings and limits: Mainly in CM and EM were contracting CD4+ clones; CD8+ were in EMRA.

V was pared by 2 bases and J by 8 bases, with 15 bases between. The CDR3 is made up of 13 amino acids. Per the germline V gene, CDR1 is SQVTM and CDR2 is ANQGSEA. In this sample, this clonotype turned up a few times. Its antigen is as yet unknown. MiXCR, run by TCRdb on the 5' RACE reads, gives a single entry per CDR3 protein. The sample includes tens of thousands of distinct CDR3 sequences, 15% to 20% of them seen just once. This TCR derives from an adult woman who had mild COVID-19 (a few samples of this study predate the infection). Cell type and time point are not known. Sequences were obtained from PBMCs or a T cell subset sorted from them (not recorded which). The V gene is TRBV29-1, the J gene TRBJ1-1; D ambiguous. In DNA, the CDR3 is TGCAGCGTTGAACCAAGGGCGGCTTACGAAGCTTTCTTT. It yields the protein CSVEPRAAYEAFF.